Presented here are 8 T cell receptor beta chains from one specimen sequenced in a study of a mutant IDH1 vaccine in newly diagnosed glioma. Libraries were prepared by immunoSEQ multiplex PCR; TCRdb keeps only in-frame clonotypes and omits some of them. This sample carries some 46,000 clones, almost 95% of them seen once, and the ten largest clones take roughly 2.3%. These receptors have no known antigen. Described time point: week 35, safety follow-up. In the vaccine, a single dose held 300 ug of the mutant IDH1 20-mer peptide, along with topical imiquimod. The input for sequencing was PBMCs, taken from a glioma patient whose treatment included an IDH1 peptide vaccine. The receptor source for this set is a man in his forties or fifties with glioma.

The chain uses TRBV10-1 and TRBJ2-7, with D possibly matching TRBD2 (6 bases). This CDR3 has 17 amino acids. The V end was cut by 6 bases, the J end by 4 bases, with 25 bases between. CDR1 and CDR2 (germline): WNHNN, SYGVQD (reference sequence). The CDR3 reads CASSPGRGRLTLYEQYF. Here the CDR3 DNA reads TGCGCCAGCAGCCCCGGGCGGGGCAGACTTACCTTATACGAGCAGTACTTC.

This chain uses TRBV10-3 with TRBJ1-2; no definite D call. The CDR3 length is 14 residues. The V gene's germline CDR1 is ENHRY and CDR2 SYGVKD. V was cut by 0 bases and J by 4 bases, with 9 bases left in between. CDR3: CAISESGLTYGYTF. The CDR3 region has the DNA TGTGCCATCAGTGAGTCTGGGCTAACCTATGGCTACACCTTC.

This CDR3 reads CASSYETGFTGELFF. The CDR3 coding sequence is TGTGCCAGCAGTTACGAGACAGGGTTCACCGGGGAGCTGTTTTTT. The chain links TRBV6-5 to TRBJ2-2; 7 bases fit TRBD1. Trimming cost V 2 bases and J 4 bases; bases outside gene matches: 4. The CDR3 is 15 amino acids. CDR1 is MNHEY and CDR2 is SVGAGI in the germline V gene.

The chain joins TRBV5-6 to TRBJ1-1, with 7 positions matching TRBD1. CDR3 length equals 14 residues. Germline values: CDR1 SGHDT, CDR2 YYEEEE. The J segment lost 5 bases and the V segment lost 4 bases, leaving 8 bases of the junction unmatched. The CDR3 spells CASSQTGVWTEAFF. As DNA, the CDR3 is TGTGCCAGCAGCCAAACAGGGGTTTGGACTGAAGCTTTCTTT. Full variable domain (missing parts from reference TRBV5-6 and TRBJ1-1): DAGVTQSPTHLIKTRGQQVTLRCSPKSGHDTVSWYQQALGQGPQFIFQYYEEEERQRGNFPDRFSGHQFPNYSSELNVNALLLGDSALYLCASSQTGVWTEAFFGQGTRLTVV.

This clone was seen a few times. The CDR3 is CASSQDRSLVSVGGDTGELFF. For the CDR3, the DNA is TGCGCCAGCAGCCAAGATCGGAGTTTGGTGTCCGTAGGGGGCGATACCGGGGAGCTGTTTTTT. The chain carries TRBV4-1 and TRBJ2-2; 7 bases align to TRBD1. The V and J ends lost 0 bases and 5 bases, in that order; junction bases with no gene match: 21. The CDR3 spans 21 residues. The germline V gene has CDR1 MGHRA and CDR2 YSYEKL.

This clone occurred once. This chain joins TRBV30 and TRBJ1-6; no clear D gene. The V end lost 3 bases, the J end lost 0 bases, and 15 bases lay between the germline ends. CDR1 and CDR2 from the germline V gene are GTSNPN and SVGIG (reference sequence). The CDR3 covers 17 residues. CDR3 region: CAWSATSGYSYNSPLHF. CDR3 nucleotides: TGTGCCTGGAGCGCCACGAGTGGGTACTCCTATAATTCACCCCTCCACTTT.

The V and J genes are TRBV2 and TRBJ2-3; weak D call: TRBD2 (6 bases). In germline, CDR1 is SNHLY, CDR2 FYNNEI. The V and J ends lost 7 bases and 6 bases respectively, with 17 bases between them. This CDR3 contains 14 residues. This CDR3 reads CASNFGTEMDTQYF. DNA of the CDR3: TGTGCCAGCAACTTCGGGACTGAGATGGATACGCAGTATTTT. Together with reference TRBV2 and TRBJ2-3, the CDR3 gives the full variable domain: EPEVTQTPSHQVTQMGQEVILRCVPISNHLYFYWYRQILGQKVEFLVSFYNNEISEKSEIFDDQFSVERPDGSNFTLKIRSTKLEDSAMYFCASNFGTEMDTQYFGPGTRLTVL.

J is TRBJ2-6 and V is TRBV5-1; D not certain. The germline V gene encodes CDR1 SGHRS and CDR2 YFSETQ. V lost 0 bases to trimming and J lost 1 base, with 5 bases between them. The CDR3 sequence is 15 residues long. CDR3 in DNA: TGCGCCAGCAGCTTGGTGGAGTCTGGGGCCAACGTCCTGACTTTC. Residues: CASSLVESGANVLTF.